This TCR beta chain was sequenced during a study of T cells in Graves' hyperthyroidism and ophthalmopathy. Study observations and caveats: Prediction of ophthalmopathy progression came a median roughly 7.1 months pre-onset.

Comments on this clonotype: Its target is not known. A read error may be the cause here, since a much bigger clone is one base away.

The source material, RNA transcripts, was used to amplify TCR beta CDR3 regions. Initially, a first-round RT-PCR of the TCR CDR3 employed the HTBI primer set. TCRdb recomputed calls from the multiplex PCR reads with MiXCR, one row per CDR3 protein. The sample includes about 410,000 distinct CDR3 sequences, around 15% of them seen just once. The CDR3 totals 16 residues. With V trimmed by 2 bases and J by 4 bases, 9 bases remained unmatched. Thyroid ultrasound and orbital computed tomography, with clinical symptoms and serum thyroxine and TRAb, informed diagnoses. The chain recombines TRBV12-3 or TRBV12-4 with TRBJ2-3; TRBD2 aligns across 7 bases. Sequencing used blood. This sequence was found in a woman aged 30 to 39 with Graves' ophthalmopathy. Written as DNA, the CDR3 is TGTGCCAGCAGTTTACCACTCGGGGAGGGGTCAGATACGCAGTATTTT. Its protein product is CASSLPLGEGSDTQYF.